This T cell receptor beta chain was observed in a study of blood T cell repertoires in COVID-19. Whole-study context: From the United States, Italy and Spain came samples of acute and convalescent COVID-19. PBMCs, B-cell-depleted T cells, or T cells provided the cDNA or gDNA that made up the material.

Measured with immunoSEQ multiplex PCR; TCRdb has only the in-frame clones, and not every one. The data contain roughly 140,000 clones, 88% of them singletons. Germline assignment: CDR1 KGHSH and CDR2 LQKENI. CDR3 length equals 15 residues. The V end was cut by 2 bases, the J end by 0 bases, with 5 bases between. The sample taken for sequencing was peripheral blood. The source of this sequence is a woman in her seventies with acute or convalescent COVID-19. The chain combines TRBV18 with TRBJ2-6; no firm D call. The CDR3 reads CASSPGFSGANVLTF. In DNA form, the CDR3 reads TGTGCCAGCTCACCAGGCTTCTCTGGGGCCAACGTCCTGACTTTC.